Listed below are T cell receptor beta chains from one sample, sequenced in a study of beta chain features in type 1 diabetes. TCRdb keeps only in-frame clones here, not all; method: immunoSEQ multiplex PCR. The sample shows fewer than 350,000 clones, 15% of them seen only once. The sequenced material came from naive CD4+ T cells from blood. The receptors originated from a man aged 18 to 30 with type 1 diabetes. Each CDR3 is given with its conserved first and last residue. A D gene is named only where the DNA matches it firmly. Clone size is shown for a subset of rows, as once, few, many or a class of expanded clone.

TRBV5-6	TRBD1	TRBJ1-1	-	TGTGCCAGCAGCACCCGGGACAGGGGCTTTGGAGCTTTCTTT	CASSTRDRGFGAFF
TRBV7-9	TRBD2	TRBJ2-3	-	TGTGCCAGCAGCTCCCGGCGGACTAGCGGGCCCCTCACAGATACGCAGTATTTT	CASSSRRTSGPLTDTQYF
TRBV30	-	TRBJ2-1	few	TGTGCCTGGCAAATGGCGGGGGCGACCTACAATGAGCAGTTCTTC	CAWQMAGATYNEQFF
TRBV30	-	TRBJ2-1	few	TGTGCCTGGAGCTCAACAAGTGAGCAGTTCTTC	CAWSSTSEQFF
TRBV28	-	TRBJ1-5	-	TGTGCCAGCTCCCGGAGGTGGCAGAATAGCAATCAGCCCCAGCATTTT	CASSRRWQNSNQPQHF
TRBV6-5	TRBD1	TRBJ2-7	few	TGTGCCAGCAGTTTACTTGGGACAGGTCAACCTAGAGAGCAGTACTTC	CASSLLGTGQPREQYF
TRBV7-9	TRBD2	TRBJ2-1	few	TGTGCCAGCAGCTTAATAGCGGGACCCTCCTACAATGAGCAGTTCTTC	CASSLIAGPSYNEQFF
TRBV5-1	TRBD2	TRBJ2-7	-	TGCGCCAGCAGCTGGGGACTAGCGGGAGCCTACGAGCAGTACTTC	CASSWGLAGAYEQYF
TRBV28	TRBD1	TRBJ1-2	-	TGTGCCAGCAGTTTATTTAGGGGGCTTAACGGCTACACCTTC	CASSLFRGLNGYTF
TRBV4-3	TRBD2	TRBJ2-1	few	TGCGCCAGCAGCCCATCGGGACTAGCGGGGCGTTACAATGAGCAGTTCTTC	CASSPSGLAGRYNEQFF
TRBV27	TRBD1	TRBJ1-5	few	TGTGCCAGCAGTCGTACAGGGGGCAAAGGGAATCAGCCCCAGCATTTT	CASSRTGGKGNQPQHF
TRBV28	-	TRBJ1-2	few	TGTGCCAGCAGTTTCTACGGACAGCTCTTGGGCTACACCTTC	CASSFYGQLLGYTF
TRBV2	-	TRBJ2-7	-	TGTGCCAGCAGATTGGAGGGAGGAGCCTACGAGCAGTACTTC	CASRLEGGAYEQYF
TRBV10-3	TRBD1	TRBJ2-3	-	TGTGCCATCAGTCCCCAGGGGGACGATACGCAGTATTTT	CAISPQGDDTQYF
TRBV7-2	-	TRBJ2-1	few	TGTGCCAGCAGCCGACACTCGATCGCTTTATACAATGAGCAGTTCTTC	CASSRHSIALYNEQFF
TRBV19	TRBD2	TRBJ2-1	-	TGTGCCAGTGCCCCGGCGGGAGGGCCGGGAAATGAGCAGTTCTTC	CASAPAGGPGNEQFF
TRBV30	-	TRBJ1-6	-	TGTGCCGGTAGGAGGTCCTATAATTCACCCCTCCACTTT	CAGRRSYNSPLHF
TRBV7-2	-	TRBJ2-2	few	TGTGCCAGCAGCTTAAAGGAGGGCGTCGGGGAGCTGTTTTTT	CASSLKEGVGELFF
TRBV7-9	-	TRBJ2-6	-	TGTGCCAGCAGCTTAGATCAGTTAGCCCTGACTTTC	CASSLDQLALTF
TRBV29-1	-	TRBJ1-3	-	TGCAGCGTTGACGACACCCACTCTGGAAACACCATATATTTT	CSVDDTHSGNTIYF
TRBV5-1	-	TRBJ2-3	-	TGCGCCAGCAGCTTTGGAGCTCCCACAGATACGCAGTATTTT	CASSFGAPTDTQYF
TRBV7-2	TRBD1	TRBJ2-1	few	TGTGCCAGCAACCTACTCGCCGGGACAGCCTACAATGAGCAGTTCTTC	CASNLLAGTAYNEQFF
TRBV18	-	TRBJ2-6	once	TGTGCCAGCTCACCTGGAGGTTCTCGTGGGGCCAACGTCCTGACTTTC	CASSPGGSRGANVLTF
TRBV27	-	TRBJ2-7	few	TGTGCCAGCAGATGGACAGAAACCTACGAGCAGTACTTC	CASRWTETYEQYF
TRBV6-5	-	TRBJ2-1	-	TGTGCCAGCAGAGAGTGGTATGTTGAGCAGTTCTTC	CASREWYVEQFF
TRBV11-2	-	TRBJ2-2	once	TGTGCCAGCAGTAGAGACCGGGTCCGGGGCACCGGGGAGCTGTTTTTT	CASSRDRVRGTGELFF
TRBV29-1	-	TRBJ1-2	few	TGCAGCGTCGCATACAGCCACTATGGCTACACCTTC	CSVAYSHYGYTF
TRBV9	-	TRBJ1-2	-	TGTGCCAGCAGCGTAGCTAGGGGGTATGGCTACACCTTC	CASSVARGYGYTF
TRBV27	-	TRBJ2-1	few	TGTGCCAGCAAACCCTTCTTTAGGGGCGACTCCCGGAACAATGAGCAGTTCTTC	CASKPFFRGDSRNNEQFF
TRBV18	-	TRBJ2-4	-	TGTGCCAGCTCACAGGACAGAGACCTTCAGTACTTC	CASSQDRDLQYF
TRBV18	TRBD1	TRBJ1-2	-	TGTGCCAGCTCACGTACAGGGGACTATGGCTACACCTTC	CASSRTGDYGYTF
TRBV7-9	TRBD1	TRBJ1-6	-	TGTGCCAGCAGCACCATTAACAGGGGATATCGTAATTCACCCCTCCACTTT	CASSTINRGYRNSPLHF
TRBV28	-	TRBJ2-5	-	TGTGCCAGCAGTCTTCCCCAAGAGACCCAGTACTTC	CASSLPQETQYF
TRBV11-2	-	TRBJ2-7	-	TGTGCCAGCTCTTCAGTCGGGAGCGGACTATACGAGCAGTACTTC	CASSSVGSGLYEQYF
TRBV30	TRBD2	TRBJ2-7	few	TGTGCCTGGAGTGTACCCCGGACTAGCGGCGTCGGCGAGCAGTACTTC	CAWSVPRTSGVGEQYF
TRBV4-3	TRBD1	TRBJ1-1	-	TGCGCCAGCAGCCAGAAGGGACAGGGGGCAAGCACTGAAGCTTTCTTT	CASSQKGQGASTEAFF
TRBV5-5	TRBD1	TRBJ1-4	few	TGTGCCAGCAGCGTCGACAGGGTGACTAATGAAAAACTGTTTTTT	CASSVDRVTNEKLFF
TRBV29-1	TRBD1	TRBJ2-4	few	TGCAGCGTTGCCGGACAGGAAAAAAACATTCAGTACTTC	CSVAGQEKNIQYF
TRBV29-1	-	TRBJ1-1	-	TGCAGCGCAACCGTAGGGAGTCGGGCTTTCTTT	CSATVGSRAFF
TRBV19	TRBD1	TRBJ2-1	-	TGTGCCAGTAGTGTAGGTTATGGACAGGGTTTAGCCAATGAGCAGTTCTTC	CASSVGYGQGLANEQFF
TRBV5-4	-	TRBJ2-7	-	TGTGCCAGCAGCTTGGATCGGCAGGGCTACGAGCAGTACTTC	CASSLDRQGYEQYF
TRBV30	-	TRBJ1-2	few	TGTGCCTCCAAGGCCGGGAGCTACACCTTC	CASKAGSYTF
TRBV18	-	TRBJ2-7	few	TGTGCCAGCTCACCTTATTTAGGGGACGAGCAGTACTTC	CASSPYLGDEQYF
TRBV30	-	TRBJ2-3	-	TGTGCCTGGAGTGTCCGGGTAGTCACAGATACGCAGTATTTT	CAWSVRVVTDTQYF
TRBV29-1	-	TRBJ2-1	few	TGCAGTTACGAGGGGGTAACCTACAATGAGCAGTTCTTC	CSYEGVTYNEQFF
TRBV7-2	TRBD2	TRBJ2-7	few	TGTGCCAGCAGCTTCGAGCGGGGGTCCTACGAGCAGTACTTC	CASSFERGSYEQYF
TRBV30	-	TRBJ2-7	-	TGTGCCTGGGGAGGGGGCCGGTACGAGCAGTACTTC	CAWGGGRYEQYF
TRBV20-1	-	TRBJ2-3	few	TGCAGTGCCTCTAGCACAGATACGCAGTATTTT	CSASSTDTQYF
TRBV4-3	-	TRBJ1-2	few	TGCGCCAGCAGCCAAGCCTACGGGGGTAACTATGGCTACACCTTC	CASSQAYGGNYGYTF
TRBV6-5	-	TRBJ2-7	-	TGTGCCAGCAGTTCCCGGGGTTTCTCCTACGAGCAGTACTTC	CASSSRGFSYEQYF
TRBV6-6	-	TRBJ2-7	-	TGTGCCAGCAGTACCACCCGGGACACCTACGAGCAGTACTTC	CASSTTRDTYEQYF
TRBV28	-	TRBJ2-7	-	TGTGCCAGCAGTTTGTCAGGGAACGAGCAGTACTTC	CASSLSGNEQYF
TRBV18	-	TRBJ2-7	few	TGTGCCAGCTCACCAACGGGCTCCTACGAGCAGTACTTC	CASSPTGSYEQYF
TRBV5-1	TRBD1	TRBJ1-2	-	TGCGCCAGCAGCTCGCAGGGGGCGAACTATGGCTACACCTTC	CASSSQGANYGYTF
TRBV7-2	-	TRBJ2-1	few	TGTGCCAGCAGCGAGACACGGGACTCATTCAATGAGCAGTTCTTC	CASSETRDSFNEQFF